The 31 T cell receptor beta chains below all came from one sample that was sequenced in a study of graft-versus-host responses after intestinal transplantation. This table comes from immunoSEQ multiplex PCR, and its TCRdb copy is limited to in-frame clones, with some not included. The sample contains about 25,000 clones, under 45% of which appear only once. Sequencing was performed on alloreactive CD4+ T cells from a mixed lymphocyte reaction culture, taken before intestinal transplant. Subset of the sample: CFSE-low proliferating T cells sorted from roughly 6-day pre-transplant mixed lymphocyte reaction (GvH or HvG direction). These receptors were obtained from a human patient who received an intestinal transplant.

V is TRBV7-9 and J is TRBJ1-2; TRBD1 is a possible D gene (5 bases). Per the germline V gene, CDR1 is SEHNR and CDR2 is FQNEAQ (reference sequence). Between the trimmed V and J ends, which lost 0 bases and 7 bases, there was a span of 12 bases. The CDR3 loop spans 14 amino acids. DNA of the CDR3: TGTGCCAGCAGCTTAGCGGCGGGGGGGACTGGCTACACCTTC. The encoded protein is CASSLAAGGTGYTF.

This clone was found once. CDR3 amino acids: CAWSVGQINSPLHF. For the CDR3, the DNA is TGTGCCTGGAGTGTGGGACAGATAAATTCACCCCTCCACTTT. The chain has TRBV30 and TRBJ1-6; 7 bases map to TRBD1. Looked up from germline, CDR1 is GTSNPN and CDR2 is SVGIG (reference sequence). CDR3 size: 14 residues. V was pared by 0 bases and J by 7 bases, with 3 bases of the junction left unmatched.

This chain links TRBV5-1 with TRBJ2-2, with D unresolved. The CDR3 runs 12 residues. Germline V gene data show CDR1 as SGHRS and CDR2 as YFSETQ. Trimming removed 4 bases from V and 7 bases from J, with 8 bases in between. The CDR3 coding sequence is TGCGCCAGCAGCGTTATTAGCGGGGAGCTGTTTTTT. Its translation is CASSVISGELFF.

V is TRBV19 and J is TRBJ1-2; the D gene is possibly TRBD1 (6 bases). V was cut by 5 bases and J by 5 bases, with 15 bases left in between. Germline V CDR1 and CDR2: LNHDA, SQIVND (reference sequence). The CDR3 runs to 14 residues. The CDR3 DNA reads TGTGCCAGTAGTCCGGGGGGCGAATGGTATGGCTACACCTTC. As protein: CASSPGGEWYGYTF.

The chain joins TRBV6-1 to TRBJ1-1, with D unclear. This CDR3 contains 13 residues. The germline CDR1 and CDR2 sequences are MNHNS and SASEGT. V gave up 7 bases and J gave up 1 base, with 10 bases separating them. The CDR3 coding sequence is TGTGCCAGCAAGAACACAAGGAACACTGAAGCTTTCTTT. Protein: CASKNTRNTEAFF.

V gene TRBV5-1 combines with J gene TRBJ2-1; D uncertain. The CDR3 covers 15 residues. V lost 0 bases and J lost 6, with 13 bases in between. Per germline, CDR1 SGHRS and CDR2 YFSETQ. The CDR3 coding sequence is TGCGCCAGCAGCTTGGAGCTGTTGCTCATCAATGAGCAGTTCTTC. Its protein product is CASSLELLLINEQFF.

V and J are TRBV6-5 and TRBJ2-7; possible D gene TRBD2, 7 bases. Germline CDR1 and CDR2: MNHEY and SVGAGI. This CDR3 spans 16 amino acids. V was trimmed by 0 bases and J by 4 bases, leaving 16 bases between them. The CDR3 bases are TGTGCCAGCAGTTACTCTGTCGCAGGGGAGGGGTACGAGCAGTACTTC. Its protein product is CASSYSVAGEGYEQYF.

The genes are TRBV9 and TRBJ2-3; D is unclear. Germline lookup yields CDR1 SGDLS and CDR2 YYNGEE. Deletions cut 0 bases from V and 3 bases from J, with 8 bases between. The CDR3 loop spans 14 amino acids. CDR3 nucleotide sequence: TGTGCCAGCAGCGTAGACTTGGTGACAGATACGCAGTATTTT. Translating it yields CASSVDLVTDTQYF. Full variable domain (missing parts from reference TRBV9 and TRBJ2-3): DSGVTQTPKHLITATGQRVTLRCSPRSGDLSVYWYQQSLDQGLQFLIQYYNGEERAKGNILERFSAQQFPDLHSELNLSSLELGDSALYFCASSVDLVTDTQYFGPGTRLTVL.

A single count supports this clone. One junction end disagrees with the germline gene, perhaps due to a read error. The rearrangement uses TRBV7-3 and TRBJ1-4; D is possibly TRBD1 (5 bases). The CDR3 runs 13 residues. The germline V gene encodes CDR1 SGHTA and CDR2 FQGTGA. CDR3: CANSPDAGEKLFF. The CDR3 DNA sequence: TGTGCCAACAGCCCCGATGCAGGGGAAAAACTGTTTTTT.

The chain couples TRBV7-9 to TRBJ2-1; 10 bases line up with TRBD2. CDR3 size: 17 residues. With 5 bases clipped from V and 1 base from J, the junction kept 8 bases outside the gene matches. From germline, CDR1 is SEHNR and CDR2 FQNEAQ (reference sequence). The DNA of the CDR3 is TGTGCCAGCAGCCTCCCCGGACTAGCGGTATCCTACAATGAGCAGTTCTTC. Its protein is CASSLPGLAVSYNEQFF.

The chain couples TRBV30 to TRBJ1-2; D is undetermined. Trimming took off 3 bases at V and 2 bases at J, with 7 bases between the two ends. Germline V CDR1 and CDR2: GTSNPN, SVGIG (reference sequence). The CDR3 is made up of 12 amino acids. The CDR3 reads CAWSPENYGYTF. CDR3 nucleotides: TGTGCCTGGAGCCCCGAGAACTATGGCTACACCTTC.

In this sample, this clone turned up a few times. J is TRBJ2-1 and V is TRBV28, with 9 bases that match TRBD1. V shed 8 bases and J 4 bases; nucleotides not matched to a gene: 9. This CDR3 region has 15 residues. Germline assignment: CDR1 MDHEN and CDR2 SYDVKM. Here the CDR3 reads CASEKAGQGYNEQFF. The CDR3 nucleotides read TGTGCCAGCGAAAAGGCAGGACAGGGGTACAATGAGCAGTTCTTC.

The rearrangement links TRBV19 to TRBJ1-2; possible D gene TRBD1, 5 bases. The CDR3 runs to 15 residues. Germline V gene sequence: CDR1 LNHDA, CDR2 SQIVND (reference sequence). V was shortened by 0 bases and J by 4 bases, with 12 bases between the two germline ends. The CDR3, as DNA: TGTGCCAGTAGTATAGAATCAGGGCGGACCTATGGCTACACCTTC. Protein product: CASSIESGRTYGYTF.

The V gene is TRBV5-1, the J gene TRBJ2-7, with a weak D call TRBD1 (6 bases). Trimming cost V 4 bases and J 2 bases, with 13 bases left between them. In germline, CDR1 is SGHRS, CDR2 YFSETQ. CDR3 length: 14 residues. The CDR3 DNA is TGCGCCAGCAGCCTACAGGGTTCCGCCTACGAGCAGTACTTC. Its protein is CASSLQGSAYEQYF. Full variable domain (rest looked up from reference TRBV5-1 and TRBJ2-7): KAGVTQTPRYLIKTRGQQVTLSCSPISGHRSVSWYQQTPGQGLQFLFEYFSETQRNKGNFPGRFSGRQFSNSRSEMNVSTLELGDSALYLCASSLQGSAYEQYFGPGTRLTVT.

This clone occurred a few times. CDR3 DNA: TGTGCCAGCAGCGTACGACAGGGGGCGGGAGAGCAGTACTTC. Its translation: CASSVRQGAGEQYF. The chain employs TRBV7-9 and TRBJ2-7; 10 positions match TRBD1. CDR1 SEHNR and CDR2 FQNEAQ come from the germline V gene (reference sequence). V was pared by 5 bases and J by 7 bases, with 8 bases of the junction left unmatched. The CDR3 covers 14 residues.

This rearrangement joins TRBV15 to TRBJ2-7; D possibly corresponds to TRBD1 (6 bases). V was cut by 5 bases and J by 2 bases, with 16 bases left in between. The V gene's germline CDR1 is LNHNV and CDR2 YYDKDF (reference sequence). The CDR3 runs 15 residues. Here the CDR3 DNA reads TGTGCCACCAGCGTCGAGGGGGTTCGGACCTACGAGCAGTACTTC. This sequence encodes CATSVEGVRTYEQYF.

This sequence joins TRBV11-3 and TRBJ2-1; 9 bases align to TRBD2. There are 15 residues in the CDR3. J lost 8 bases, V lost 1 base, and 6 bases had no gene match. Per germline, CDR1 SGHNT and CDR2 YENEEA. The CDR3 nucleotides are TGTGCCAGCAGCTTAGGCGGGGGGGCTAGCGATGAGCAGTTCTTC. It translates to CASSLGGGASDEQFF.

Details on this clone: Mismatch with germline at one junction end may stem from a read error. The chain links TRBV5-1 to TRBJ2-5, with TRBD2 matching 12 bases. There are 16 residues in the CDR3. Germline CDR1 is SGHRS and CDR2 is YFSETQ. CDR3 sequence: CASSSSLAGGPSHRDF. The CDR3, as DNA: TGCGCCAGCAGCTCTTCTCTAGCGGGAGGGCCTTCTCACAGGGACTTC.

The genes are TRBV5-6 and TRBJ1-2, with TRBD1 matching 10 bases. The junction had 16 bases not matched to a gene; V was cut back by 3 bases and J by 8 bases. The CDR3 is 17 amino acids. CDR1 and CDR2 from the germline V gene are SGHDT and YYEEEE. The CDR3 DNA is TGTGCCAGCAGCTCCACCGGGACAGGGGCCGGCGTTCGCGGCTACACCTTC. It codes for CASSSTGTGAGVRGYTF.

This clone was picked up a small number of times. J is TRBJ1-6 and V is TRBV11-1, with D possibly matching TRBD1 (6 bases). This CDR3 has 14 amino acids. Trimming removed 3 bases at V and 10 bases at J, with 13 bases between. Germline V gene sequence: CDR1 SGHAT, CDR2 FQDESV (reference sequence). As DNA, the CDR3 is TGTGCCAGCAGCTTCACACAGGGTTCGTCACCCCTCCACTTT. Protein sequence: CASSFTQGSSPLHF. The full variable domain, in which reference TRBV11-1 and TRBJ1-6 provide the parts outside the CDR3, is EAEVAQSPRYKITEKSQAVAFWCDPISGHATLYWYRQILGQGPELLVQFQDESVVDDSQLPKDRFSAERLKGVDSTLKIQPAELGDSAMYLCASSFTQGSSPLHFGNGTRLTVT.

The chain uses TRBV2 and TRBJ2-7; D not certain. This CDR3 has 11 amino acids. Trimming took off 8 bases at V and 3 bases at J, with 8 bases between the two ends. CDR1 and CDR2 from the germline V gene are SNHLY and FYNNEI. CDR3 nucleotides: TGTGCCAGCCGAGACTTCTACGAGCAGTACTTC. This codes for CASRDFYEQYF.

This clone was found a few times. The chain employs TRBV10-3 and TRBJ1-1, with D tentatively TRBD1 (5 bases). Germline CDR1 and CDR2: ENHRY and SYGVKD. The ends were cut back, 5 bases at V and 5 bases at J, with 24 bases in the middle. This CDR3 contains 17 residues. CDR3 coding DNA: TGTGCCATCAGTTCCCATCACCAAGCCCGGGGGGGTACTGAAGCTTTCTTT. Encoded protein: CAISSHHQARGGTEAFF.

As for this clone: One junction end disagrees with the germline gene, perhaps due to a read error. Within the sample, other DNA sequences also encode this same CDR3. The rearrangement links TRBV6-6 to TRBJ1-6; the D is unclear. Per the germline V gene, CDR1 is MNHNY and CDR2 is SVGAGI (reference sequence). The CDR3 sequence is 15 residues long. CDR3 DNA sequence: TGTGCCAGCATGTTGTTTAGCTCCTATAATTCGCCCCTCCACTTT. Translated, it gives CASMLFSSYNSPLHF.

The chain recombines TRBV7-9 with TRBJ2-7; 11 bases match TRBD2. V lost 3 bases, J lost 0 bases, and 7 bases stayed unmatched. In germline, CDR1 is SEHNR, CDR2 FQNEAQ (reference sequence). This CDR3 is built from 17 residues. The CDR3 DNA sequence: TGTGCCAGCAGCTTTACCGGACTAGCGGGTTACTCCTACGAGCAGTACTTC. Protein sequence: CASSFTGLAGYSYEQYF.

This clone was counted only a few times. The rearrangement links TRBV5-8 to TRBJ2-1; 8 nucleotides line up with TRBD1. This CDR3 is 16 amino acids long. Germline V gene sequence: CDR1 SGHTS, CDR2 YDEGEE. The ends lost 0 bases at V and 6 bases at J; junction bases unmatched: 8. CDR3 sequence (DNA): TGTGCCAGCAGCTTGGAATCAGGGGGCCACTTCAATGAGCAGTTCTTC. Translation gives CASSLESGGHFNEQFF.

The CDR3 loop reads CASSTVNTEAFF. The CDR3 DNA sequence: TGTGCCAGCAGTACTGTGAACACTGAAGCTTTCTTT. The rearrangement joins TRBV6-6 to TRBJ1-1; D gene uncertain. The V end lost 5 bases, the J end lost 0 bases, and 4 bases lay between the germline ends. The germline CDR1 and CDR2 sequences are MNHNY and SVGAGI (reference sequence). The CDR3 is 12 residues long.

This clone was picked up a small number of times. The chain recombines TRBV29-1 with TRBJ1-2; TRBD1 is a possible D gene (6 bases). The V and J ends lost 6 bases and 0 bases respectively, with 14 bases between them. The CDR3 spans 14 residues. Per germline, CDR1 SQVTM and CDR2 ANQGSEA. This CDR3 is CSVRQDPPNYGYTF. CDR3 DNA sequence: TGCAGCGTGCGACAGGACCCTCCTAACTATGGCTACACCTTC.

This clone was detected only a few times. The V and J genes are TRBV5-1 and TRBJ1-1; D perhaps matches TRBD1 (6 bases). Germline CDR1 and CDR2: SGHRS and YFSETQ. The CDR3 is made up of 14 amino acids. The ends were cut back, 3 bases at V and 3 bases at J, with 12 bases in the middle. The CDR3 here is CASSSATGYTEAFF. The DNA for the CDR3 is TGCGCCAGCAGCTCCGCGACAGGCTACACTGAAGCTTTCTTT. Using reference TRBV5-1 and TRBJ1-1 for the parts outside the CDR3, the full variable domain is KAGVTQTPRYLIKTRGQQVTLSCSPISGHRSVSWYQQTPGQGLQFLFEYFSETQRNKGNFPGRFSGRQFSNSRSEMNVSTLELGDSALYLCASSSATGYTEAFFGQGTRLTVV.

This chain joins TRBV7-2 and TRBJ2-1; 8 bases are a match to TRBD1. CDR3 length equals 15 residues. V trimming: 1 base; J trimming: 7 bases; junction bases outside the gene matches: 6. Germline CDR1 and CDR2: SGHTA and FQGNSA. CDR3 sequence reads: CASSLGQGARNEQFF. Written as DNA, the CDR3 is TGTGCCAGCAGCTTAGGGCAGGGGGCAAGGAATGAGCAGTTCTTC.

This CDR3 is CASRLAGTGPSSQYF. DNA for the CDR3: TGTGCCAGCAGACTGGCCGGGACAGGACCCTCCTCTCAGTATTTT. The V gene is TRBV27, the J gene TRBJ2-3; 8 nucleotides line up with TRBD1. The germline CDR1 and CDR2 sequences are MNHEY and SMNVEV (reference sequence). There are 15 residues in the CDR3. Trimming took 6 bases from V and 12 from J; bases not matched to a gene: 17.

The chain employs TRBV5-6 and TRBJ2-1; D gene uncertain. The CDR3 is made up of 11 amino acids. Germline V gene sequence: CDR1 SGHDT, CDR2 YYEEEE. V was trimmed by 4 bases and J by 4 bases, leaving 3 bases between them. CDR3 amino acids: CASSQYNEQFF. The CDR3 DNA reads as TGTGCCAGCAGCCAATACAATGAGCAGTTCTTC. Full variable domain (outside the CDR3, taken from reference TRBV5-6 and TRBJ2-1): DAGVTQSPTHLIKTRGQQVTLRCSPKSGHDTVSWYQQALGQGPQFIFQYYEEEERQRGNFPDRFSGHQFPNYSSELNVNALLLGDSALYLCASSQYNEQFFGPGTRLTVL.